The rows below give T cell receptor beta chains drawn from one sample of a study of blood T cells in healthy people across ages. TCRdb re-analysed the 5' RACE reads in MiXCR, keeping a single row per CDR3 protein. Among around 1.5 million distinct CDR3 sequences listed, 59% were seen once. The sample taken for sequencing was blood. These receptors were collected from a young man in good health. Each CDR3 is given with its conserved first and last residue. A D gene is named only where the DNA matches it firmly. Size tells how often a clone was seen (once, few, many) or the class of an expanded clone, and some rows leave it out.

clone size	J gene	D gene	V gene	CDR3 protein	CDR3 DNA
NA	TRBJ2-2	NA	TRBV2	CASSDRAESNTGELFF	TGTGCCAGCAGTGATAGGGCTGAAAGTAACACCGGGGAGCTGTTTTTT
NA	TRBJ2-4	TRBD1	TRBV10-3	CAINAFTGALAKNIQYF	TGTGCCATTAATGCTTTTACAGGGGCCCTAGCCAAAAACATTCAGTACTTC
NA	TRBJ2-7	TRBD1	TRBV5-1	CASSFGTGSEQYF	TGCGCCAGCAGCTTCGGGACAGGGAGCGAGCAGTACTTC
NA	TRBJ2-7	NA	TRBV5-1	CASSLTRNYEQYF	TGCGCCAGCAGCTTGACTAGAAACTACGAGCAGTACTTC
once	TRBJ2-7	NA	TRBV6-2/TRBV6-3	CASSFRGLEHYEQYF	TGTGCCAGCAGTTTCCGGGGACTGGAGCACTACGAGCAGTACTTC
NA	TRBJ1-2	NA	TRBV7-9	CASSPVGGNYGYTF	TGTGCCAGCAGCCCCGTGGGAGGGAACTATGGCTACACCTTC
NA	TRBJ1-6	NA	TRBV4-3	CASSQHRAMNSPLHF	TGCGCCAGCAGCCAACACCGGGCAATGAATTCACCCCTCCACTTT
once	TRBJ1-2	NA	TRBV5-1	CASSSLGSANYGYTF	TGCGCCAGCAGCTCTCTGGGCAGCGCTAACTATGGCTACACCTTC
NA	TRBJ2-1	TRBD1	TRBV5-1	CASSLAGQADYNEQFF	TGCGCCAGCAGCTTGGCCGGACAGGCAGACTACAATGAGCAGTTCTTC
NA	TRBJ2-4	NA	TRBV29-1	CSVRTRGDTYGQYF	TGCAGCGTTCGGACTAGGGGGGACACCTACGGGCAGTACTTC
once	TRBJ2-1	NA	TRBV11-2	CASSSERQDYNEQFF	TGTGCCAGCAGCTCAGAGAGACAGGATTACAATGAGCAGTTCTTC
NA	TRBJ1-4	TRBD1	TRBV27	CASSPIDRGEKLFF	TGTGCCAGCAGTCCAATAGACAGGGGGGAAAAACTGTTTTTT
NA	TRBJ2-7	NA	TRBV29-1	CSVEDAKGNYEQYF	TGCAGCGTTGAGGACGCGAAGGGTAACTACGAGCAGTACTTC
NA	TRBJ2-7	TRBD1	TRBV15	CATSRQGPSYEQYF	TGTGCCACCAGTCGACAGGGGCCTTCCTACGAGCAGTACTTC
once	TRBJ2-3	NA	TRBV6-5	CASCSNRNLMGTQYF	TGTGCCAGTTGTAGTAACAGGAACCTAATGGGTACGCAGTATTTT
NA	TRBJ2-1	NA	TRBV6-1	CASGTPADNEQFF	TGTGCCAGCGGCACTCCTGCCGACAATGAGCAGTTCTTC